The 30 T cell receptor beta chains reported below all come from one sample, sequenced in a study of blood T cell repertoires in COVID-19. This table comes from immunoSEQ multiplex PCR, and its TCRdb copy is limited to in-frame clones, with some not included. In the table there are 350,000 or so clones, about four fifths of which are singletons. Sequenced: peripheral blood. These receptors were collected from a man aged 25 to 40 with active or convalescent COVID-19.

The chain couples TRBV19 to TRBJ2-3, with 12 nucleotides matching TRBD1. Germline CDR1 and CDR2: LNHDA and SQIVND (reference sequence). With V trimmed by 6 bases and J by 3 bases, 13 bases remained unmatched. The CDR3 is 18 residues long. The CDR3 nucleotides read TGTGCCAGTAGCCCTCCGGGACAGGGGGCGTTAGGGACAGATACGCAGTATTTT. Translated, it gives CASSPPGQGALGTDTQYF.

CDR3 region: CASSPRQGQAFF. The CDR3 region has the DNA TGTGCCAGCAGCCCCCGACAGGGGCAAGCTTTCTTT. The rearrangement uses TRBV7-3 and TRBJ1-1; 8 bases fit TRBD1. Looked up from germline, CDR1 is SGHTA and CDR2 is FQGTGA. This CDR3 contains 12 residues. V trimming: 5 bases; J trimming: 9 bases; junction bases outside the gene matches: 5. Based on the CDR3 plus reference TRBV7-3 and TRBJ1-1, the full variable domain is GAGVSQTPSNKVTEKGKYVELRCDPISGHTALYWYRQSLGQGPEFLIYFQGTGAADDSGLPNDRFFAVRPEGSVSTLKIQRTERGDSAVYLCASSPRQGQAFFGQGTRLTVV.

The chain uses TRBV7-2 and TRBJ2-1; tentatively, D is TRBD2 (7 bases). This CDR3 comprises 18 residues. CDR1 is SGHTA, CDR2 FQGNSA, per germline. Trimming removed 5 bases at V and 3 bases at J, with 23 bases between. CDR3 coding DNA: TGTGCCAGCAGCGCCAGCGGGGCAGGTCTAGGGGGCTACAATGAGCAGTTCTTC. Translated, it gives CASSASGAGLGGYNEQFF.

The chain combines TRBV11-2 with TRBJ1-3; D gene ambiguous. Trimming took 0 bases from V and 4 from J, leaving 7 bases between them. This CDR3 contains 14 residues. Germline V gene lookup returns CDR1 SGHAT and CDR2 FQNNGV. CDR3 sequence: CASSLDPQGNTIYF. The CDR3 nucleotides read TGTGCCAGCAGCTTAGACCCCCAAGGAAACACCATATATTTT.

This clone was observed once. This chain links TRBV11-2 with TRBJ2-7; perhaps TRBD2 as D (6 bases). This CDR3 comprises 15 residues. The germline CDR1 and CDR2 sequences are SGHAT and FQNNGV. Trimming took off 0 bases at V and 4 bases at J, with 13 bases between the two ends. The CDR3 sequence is CASSLEAGNPYEQYF. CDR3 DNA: TGTGCCAGCAGCTTAGAGGCGGGGAACCCGTACGAGCAGTACTTC.

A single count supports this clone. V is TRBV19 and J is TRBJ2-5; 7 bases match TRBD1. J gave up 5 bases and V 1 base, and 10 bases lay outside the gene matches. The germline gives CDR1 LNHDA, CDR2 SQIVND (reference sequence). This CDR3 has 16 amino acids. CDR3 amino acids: CASSIGYRGSGETQYF. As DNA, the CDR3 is TGTGCCAGTAGTATAGGTTACAGGGGAAGCGGCGAGACCCAGTACTTC. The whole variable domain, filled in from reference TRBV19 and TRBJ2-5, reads DGGITQSPKYLFRKEGQNVTLSCEQNLNHDAMYWYRQDPGQGLRLIYYSQIVNDFQKGDIAEGYSVSREKKESFPLTVTSAQKNPTAFYLCASSIGYRGSGETQYFGPGTRLLVL.

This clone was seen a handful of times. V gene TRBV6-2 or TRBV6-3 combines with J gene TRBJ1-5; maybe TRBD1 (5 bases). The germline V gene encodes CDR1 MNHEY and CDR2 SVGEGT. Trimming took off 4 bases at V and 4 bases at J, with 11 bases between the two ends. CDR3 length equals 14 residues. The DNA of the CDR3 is TGTGCCAGCAGTTTCCAGACAGAAAATCAGCCCCAGCATTTT. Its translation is CASSFQTENQPQHF.

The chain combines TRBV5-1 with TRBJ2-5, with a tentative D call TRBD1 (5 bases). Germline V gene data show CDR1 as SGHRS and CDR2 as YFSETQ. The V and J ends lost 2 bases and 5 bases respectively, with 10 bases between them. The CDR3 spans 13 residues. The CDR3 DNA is TGCGCCAGCAGCTTTAGTGGGGCGGAGACCCAGTACTTC. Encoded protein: CASSFSGAETQYF.

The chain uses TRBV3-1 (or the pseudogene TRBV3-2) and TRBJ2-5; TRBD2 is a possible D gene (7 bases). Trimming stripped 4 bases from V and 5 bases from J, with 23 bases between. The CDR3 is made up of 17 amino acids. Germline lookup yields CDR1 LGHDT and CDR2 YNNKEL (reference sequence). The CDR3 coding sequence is TGTGCCAGCAGCCGGGCTGCGTGGGGGGGGGCGCGGGAGACCCAGTACTTC. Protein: CASSRAAWGGARETQYF.

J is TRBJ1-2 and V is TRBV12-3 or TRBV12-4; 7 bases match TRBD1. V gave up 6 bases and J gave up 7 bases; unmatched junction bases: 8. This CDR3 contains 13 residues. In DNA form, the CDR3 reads TGTGCCAGCAGGGGACAGCGGACCCGTGGCTACACCTTC. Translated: CASRGQRTRGYTF.

The CDR3 region is CASSLEQGARTGELFF. The CDR3 DNA reads TGTGCCAGCAGCTTAGAACAGGGGGCCCGGACCGGGGAGCTGTTTTTT. V gene TRBV13 combines with J gene TRBJ2-2; 9 nucleotides align to TRBD1. Germline CDR1 PRHDT, CDR2 FYEKMQ (reference sequence). CDR3 length: 16 amino acids. The V and J ends lost 1 base and 5 bases, in that order; junction bases with no gene match: 5.

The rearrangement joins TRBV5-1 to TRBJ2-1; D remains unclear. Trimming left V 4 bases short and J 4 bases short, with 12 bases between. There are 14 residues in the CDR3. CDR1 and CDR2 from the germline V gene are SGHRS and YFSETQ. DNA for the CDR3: TGCGCCAGCAGCGCTATCTGGTTTTACAATGAGCAGTTCTTC. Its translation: CASSAIWFYNEQFF. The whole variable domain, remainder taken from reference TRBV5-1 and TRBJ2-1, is KAGVTQTPRYLIKTRGQQVTLSCSPISGHRSVSWYQQTPGQGLQFLFEYFSETQRNKGNFPGRFSGRQFSNSRSEMNVSTLELGDSALYLCASSAIWFYNEQFFGPGTRLTVL.

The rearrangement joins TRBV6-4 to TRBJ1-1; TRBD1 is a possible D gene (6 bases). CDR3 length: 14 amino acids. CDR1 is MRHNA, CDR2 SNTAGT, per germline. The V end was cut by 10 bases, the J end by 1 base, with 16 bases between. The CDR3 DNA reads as TGTGCCATCCAGCCCCCGGACAGGAACACTGAAGCTTTCTTT. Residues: CAIQPPDRNTEAFF.

CDR3 loop: CASSTETGGELFF. CDR3 coding DNA: TGTGCCAGTAGTACCGAAACAGGCGGGGAGCTGTTTTTT. The chain is built from TRBV19 and TRBJ2-2; TRBD1 might be the D (5 bases). CDR1 and CDR2 from the germline V gene are LNHDA and SQIVND (reference sequence). The CDR3 runs 13 residues. Trimming removed 4 bases at V and 7 bases at J, with 10 bases between.

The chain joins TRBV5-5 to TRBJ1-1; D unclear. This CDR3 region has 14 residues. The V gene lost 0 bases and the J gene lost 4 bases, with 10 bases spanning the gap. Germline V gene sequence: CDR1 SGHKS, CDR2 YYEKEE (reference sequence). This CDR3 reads CASSLARMATEAFF. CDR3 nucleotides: TGTGCCAGCAGCTTGGCTCGTATGGCCACTGAAGCTTTCTTT. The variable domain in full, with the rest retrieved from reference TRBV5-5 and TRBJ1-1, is DAGVTQSPTHLIKTRGQQVTLRCSPISGHKSVSWYQQVLGQGPQFIFQYYEKEERGRGNFPDRFSARQFPNYSSELNVNALLLGDSALYLCASSLARMATEAFFGQGTRLTVV.

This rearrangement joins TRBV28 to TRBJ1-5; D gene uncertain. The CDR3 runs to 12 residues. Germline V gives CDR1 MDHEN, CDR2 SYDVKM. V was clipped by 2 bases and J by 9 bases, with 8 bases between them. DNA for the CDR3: TGTGCCAGCAGTTTAGGAGAACGGCCCCAGCATTTT. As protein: CASSLGERPQHF.

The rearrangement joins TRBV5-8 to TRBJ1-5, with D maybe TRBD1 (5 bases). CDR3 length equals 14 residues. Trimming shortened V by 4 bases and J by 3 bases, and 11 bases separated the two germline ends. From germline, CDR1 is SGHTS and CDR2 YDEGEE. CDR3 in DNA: TGTGCCAGCAGCCCGGGCAGGGTCAATCAGCCCCAGCATTTT. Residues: CASSPGRVNQPQHF.

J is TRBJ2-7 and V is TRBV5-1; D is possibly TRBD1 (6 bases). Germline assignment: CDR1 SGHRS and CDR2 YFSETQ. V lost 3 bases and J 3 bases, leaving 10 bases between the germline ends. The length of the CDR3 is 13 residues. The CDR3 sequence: CASSSPGDYEQYF. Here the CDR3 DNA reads TGCGCCAGCAGCTCGCCAGGGGACTACGAGCAGTACTTC.

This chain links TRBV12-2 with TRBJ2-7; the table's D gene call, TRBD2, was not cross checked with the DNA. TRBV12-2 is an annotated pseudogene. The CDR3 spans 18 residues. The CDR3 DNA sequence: TGTGCAAGTCGCTACAACTTACCGGGGGAGGGCGCCGGCTCCGAGCAGTACTTC. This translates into CASRYNLPGEGAGSEQYF.

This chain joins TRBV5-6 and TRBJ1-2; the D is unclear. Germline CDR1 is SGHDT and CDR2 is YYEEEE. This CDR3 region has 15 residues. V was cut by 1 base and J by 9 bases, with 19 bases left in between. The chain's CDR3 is CASSLRSGQFTSYTF. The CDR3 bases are TGTGCCAGCAGCTTGAGGTCGGGTCAGTTTACGAGCTACACCTTC.

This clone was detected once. The CDR3 DNA is TGTGCCAGCAGCTTAGGGGACAGGGGGGAAAAGCAGTACTTC. Its translation: CASSLGDRGEKQYF. V usage is TRBV7-8 and J usage is TRBJ2-7, with 11 bases aligning to TRBD1. The CDR3 runs to 14 residues. Germline values: CDR1 SGHVS, CDR2 FQNEAQ. Trimming cost V 1 base and J 8 bases; bases outside gene matches: 4.

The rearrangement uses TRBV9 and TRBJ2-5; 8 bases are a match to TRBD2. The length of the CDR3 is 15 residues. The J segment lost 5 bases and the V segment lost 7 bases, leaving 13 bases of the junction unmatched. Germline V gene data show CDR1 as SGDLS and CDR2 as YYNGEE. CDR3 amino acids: CASSRAGAPGETQYF. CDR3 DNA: TGTGCCAGCTCGCGAGCGGGAGCCCCGGGGGAGACCCAGTACTTC.

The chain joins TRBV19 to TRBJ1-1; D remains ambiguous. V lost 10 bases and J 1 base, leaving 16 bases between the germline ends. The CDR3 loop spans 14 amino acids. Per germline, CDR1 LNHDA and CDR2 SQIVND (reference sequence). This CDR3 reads CATLDGGKNTEAFF. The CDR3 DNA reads TGTGCCACCCTGGACGGAGGGAAGAACACTGAAGCTTTCTTT. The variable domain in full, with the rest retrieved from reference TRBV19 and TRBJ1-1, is DGGITQSPKYLFRKEGQNVTLSCEQNLNHDAMYWYRQDPGQGLRLIYYSQIVNDFQKGDIAEGYSVSREKKESFPLTVTSAQKNPTAFYLCATLDGGKNTEAFFGQGTRLTVV.

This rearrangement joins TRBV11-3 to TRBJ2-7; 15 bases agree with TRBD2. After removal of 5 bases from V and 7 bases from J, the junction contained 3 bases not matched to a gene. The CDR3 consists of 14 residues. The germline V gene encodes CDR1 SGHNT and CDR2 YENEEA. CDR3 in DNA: TGTGCCAGCAGCCGGGGACTAGCGGGAGGTGAGCAGTACTTC. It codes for CASSRGLAGGEQYF.

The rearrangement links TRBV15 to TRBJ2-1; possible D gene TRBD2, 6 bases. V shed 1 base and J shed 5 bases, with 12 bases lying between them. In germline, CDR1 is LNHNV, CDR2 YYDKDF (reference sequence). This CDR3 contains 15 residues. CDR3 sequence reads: CATSRGLLADNEQFF. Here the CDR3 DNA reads TGTGCCACCAGCAGAGGTTTACTAGCAGACAATGAGCAGTTCTTC.

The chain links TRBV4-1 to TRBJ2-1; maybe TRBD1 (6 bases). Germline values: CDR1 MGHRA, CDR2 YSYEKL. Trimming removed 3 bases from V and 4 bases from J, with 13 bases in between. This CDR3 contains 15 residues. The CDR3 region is CASSQVEGGYNEQFF. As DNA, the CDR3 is TGCGCCAGCAGCCAGGTTGAAGGGGGTTACAATGAGCAGTTCTTC.

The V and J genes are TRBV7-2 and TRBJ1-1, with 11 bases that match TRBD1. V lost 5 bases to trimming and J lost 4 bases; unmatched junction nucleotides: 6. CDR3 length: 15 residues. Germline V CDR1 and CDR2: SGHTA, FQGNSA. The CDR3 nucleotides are TGTGCCAGCAGCGCGGGGACAGGGGGGTCCACTGAAGCTTTCTTT. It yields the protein CASSAGTGGSTEAFF.

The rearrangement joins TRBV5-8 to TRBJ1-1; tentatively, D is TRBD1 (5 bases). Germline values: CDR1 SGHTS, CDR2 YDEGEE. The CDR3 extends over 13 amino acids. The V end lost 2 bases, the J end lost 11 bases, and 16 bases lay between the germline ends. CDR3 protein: CASSFRQAGGAFF. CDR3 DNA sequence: TGTGCCAGCAGCTTCCGGCAGGCCGGGGGGGCTTTCTTT.

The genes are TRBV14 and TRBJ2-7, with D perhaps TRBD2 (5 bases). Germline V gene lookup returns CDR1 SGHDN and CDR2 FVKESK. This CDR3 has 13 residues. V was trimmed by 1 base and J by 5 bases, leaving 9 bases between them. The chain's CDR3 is CASSQGYGDEQYF. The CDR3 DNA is TGTGCCAGCAGCCAAGGATACGGGGACGAGCAGTACTTC.

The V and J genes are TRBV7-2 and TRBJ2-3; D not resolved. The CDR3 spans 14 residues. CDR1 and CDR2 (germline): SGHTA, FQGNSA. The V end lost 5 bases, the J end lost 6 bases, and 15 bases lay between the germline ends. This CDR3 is CASSLERGRDTQYF. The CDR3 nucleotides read TGTGCCAGCAGCCTGGAGCGAGGCCGGGATACGCAGTATTTT.